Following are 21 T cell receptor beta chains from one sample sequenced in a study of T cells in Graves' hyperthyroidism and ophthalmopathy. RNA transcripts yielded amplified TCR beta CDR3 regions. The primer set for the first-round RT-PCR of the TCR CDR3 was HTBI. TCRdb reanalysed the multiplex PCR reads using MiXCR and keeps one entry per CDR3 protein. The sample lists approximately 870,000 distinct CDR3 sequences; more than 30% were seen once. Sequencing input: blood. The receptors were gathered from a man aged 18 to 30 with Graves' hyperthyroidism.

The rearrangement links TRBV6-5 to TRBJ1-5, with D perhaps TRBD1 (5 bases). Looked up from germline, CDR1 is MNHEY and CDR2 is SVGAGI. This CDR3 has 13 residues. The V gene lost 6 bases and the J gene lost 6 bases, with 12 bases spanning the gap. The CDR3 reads CASRLPGSQPQHF. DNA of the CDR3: TGTGCCAGCAGACTACCAGGGAGTCAGCCCCAGCATTTT.

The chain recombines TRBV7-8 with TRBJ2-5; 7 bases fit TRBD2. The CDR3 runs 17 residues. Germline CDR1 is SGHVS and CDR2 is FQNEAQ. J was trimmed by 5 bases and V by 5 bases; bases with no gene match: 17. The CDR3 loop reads CASSVGDRAGREETQYF. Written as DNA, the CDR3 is TGTGCCAGCAGCGTAGGGGATCGGGCAGGGAGGGAGGAGACCCAGTACTTC.

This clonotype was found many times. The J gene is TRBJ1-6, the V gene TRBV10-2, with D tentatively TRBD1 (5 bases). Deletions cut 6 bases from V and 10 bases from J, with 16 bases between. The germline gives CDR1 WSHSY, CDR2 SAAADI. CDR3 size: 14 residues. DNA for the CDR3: TGCGCCAGCAGCGGGACGGCAACTGAGTCACCCCTCCACTTT. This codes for CASSGTATESPLHF.

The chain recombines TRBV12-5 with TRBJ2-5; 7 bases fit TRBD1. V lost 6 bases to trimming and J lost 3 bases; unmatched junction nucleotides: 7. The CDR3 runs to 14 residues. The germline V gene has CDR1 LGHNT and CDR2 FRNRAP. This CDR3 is CASGQSGGEETQYF. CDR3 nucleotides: TGTGCTAGTGGGCAATCAGGGGGAGAAGAGACCCAGTACTTC.

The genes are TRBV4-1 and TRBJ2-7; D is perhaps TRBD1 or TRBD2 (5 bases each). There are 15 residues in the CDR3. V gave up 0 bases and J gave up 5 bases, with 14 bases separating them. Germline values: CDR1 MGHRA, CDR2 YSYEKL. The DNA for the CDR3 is TGCGCCAGCAGCCAAGACTTGGGGGATGGAGACGAGCAGTACTTC. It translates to CASSQDLGDGDEQYF.

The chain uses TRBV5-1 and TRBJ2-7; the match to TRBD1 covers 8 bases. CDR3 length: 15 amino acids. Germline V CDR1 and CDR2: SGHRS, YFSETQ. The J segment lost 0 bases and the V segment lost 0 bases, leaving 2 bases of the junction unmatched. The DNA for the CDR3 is TGCGCCAGCAGCTTGGAAGGGACAGGCTCCTACGAGCAGTACTTC. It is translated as CASSLEGTGSYEQYF.

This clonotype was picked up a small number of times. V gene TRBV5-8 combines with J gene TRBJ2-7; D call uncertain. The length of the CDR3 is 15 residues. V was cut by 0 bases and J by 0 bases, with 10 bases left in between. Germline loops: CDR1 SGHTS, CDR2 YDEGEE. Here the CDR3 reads CASSLGLLRSYEQYF. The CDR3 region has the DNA TGTGCCAGCAGCTTGGGACTTCTACGCTCCTACGAGCAGTACTTC.

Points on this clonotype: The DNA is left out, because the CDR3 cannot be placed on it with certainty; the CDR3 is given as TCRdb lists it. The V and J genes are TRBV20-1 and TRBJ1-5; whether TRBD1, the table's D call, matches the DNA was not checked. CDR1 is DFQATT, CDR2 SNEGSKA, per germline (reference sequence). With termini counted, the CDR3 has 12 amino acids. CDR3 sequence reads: CSAAVAEGSKHF.

The CDR3 loop is CASSFLDNYEQYF. The DNA for the CDR3 is TGTGCCAGCAGTTTTTTGGACAACTACGAGCAGTACTTC. The chain combines TRBV12-3 or TRBV12-4 with TRBJ2-7, with D tentatively TRBD1 (5 bases). This CDR3 is built from 13 residues. The V end lost 3 bases, the J end lost 3 bases, and 9 bases lay between the germline ends.

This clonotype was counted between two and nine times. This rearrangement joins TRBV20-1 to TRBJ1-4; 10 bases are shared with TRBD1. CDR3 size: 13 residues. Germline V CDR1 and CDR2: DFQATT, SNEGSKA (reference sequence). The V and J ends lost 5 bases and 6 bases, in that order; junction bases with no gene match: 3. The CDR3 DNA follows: TGCAGTGCTCCGGACAGGGGGTATGAAAAACTGTTTTTT. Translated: CSAPDRGYEKLFF.

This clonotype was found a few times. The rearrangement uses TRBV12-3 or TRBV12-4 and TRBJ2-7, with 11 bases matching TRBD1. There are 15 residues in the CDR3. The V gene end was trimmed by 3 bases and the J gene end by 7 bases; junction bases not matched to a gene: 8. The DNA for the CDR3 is TGTGCCAGCAGTTTCCGGACAGGGGGCCGGCGAGAGCAGTACTTC. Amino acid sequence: CASSFRTGGRREQYF.

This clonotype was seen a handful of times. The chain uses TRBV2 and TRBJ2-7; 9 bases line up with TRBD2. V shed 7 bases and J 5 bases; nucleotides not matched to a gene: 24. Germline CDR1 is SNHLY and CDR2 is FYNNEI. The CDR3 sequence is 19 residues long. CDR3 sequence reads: CASNTGVIRLGLAFHEQYF. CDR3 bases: TGTGCCAGCAATACAGGTGTGATCCGCCTGGGACTAGCCTTCCACGAGCAGTACTTC. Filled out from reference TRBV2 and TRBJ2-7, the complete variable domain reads EPEVTQTPSHQVTQMGQEVILRCVPISNHLYFYWYRQILGQKVEFLVSFYNNEISEKSEIFDDQFSVERPDGSNFTLKIRSTKLEDSAMYFCASNTGVIRLGLAFHEQYFGPGTRLTVT.

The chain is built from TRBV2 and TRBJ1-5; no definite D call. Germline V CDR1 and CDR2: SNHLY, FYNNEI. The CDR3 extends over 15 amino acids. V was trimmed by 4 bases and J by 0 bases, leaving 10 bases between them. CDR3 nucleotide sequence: TGTGCCAGCAGTGCTAGTGGTGTTAGCAATCAGCCCCAGCATTTT. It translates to CASSASGVSNQPQHF.

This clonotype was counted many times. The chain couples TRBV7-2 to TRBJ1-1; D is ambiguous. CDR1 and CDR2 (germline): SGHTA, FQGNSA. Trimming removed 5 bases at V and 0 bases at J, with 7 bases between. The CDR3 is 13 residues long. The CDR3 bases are TGTGCCAGCAGCCTACACCTGAACACTGAAGCTTTCTTT. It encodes CASSLHLNTEAFF.

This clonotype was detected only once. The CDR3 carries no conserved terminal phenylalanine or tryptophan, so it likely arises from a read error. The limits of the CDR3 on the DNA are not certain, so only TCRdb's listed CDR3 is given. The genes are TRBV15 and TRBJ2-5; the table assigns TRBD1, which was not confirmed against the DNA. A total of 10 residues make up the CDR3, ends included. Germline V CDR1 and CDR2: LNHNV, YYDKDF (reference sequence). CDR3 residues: CATSRGDQNT.

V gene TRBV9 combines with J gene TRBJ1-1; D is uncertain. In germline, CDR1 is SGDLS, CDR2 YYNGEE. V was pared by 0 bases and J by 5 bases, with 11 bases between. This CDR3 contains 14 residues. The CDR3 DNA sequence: TGTGCCAGCAGCGTAGACCCGGGATTTACTGAAGCTTTCTTT. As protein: CASSVDPGFTEAFF.

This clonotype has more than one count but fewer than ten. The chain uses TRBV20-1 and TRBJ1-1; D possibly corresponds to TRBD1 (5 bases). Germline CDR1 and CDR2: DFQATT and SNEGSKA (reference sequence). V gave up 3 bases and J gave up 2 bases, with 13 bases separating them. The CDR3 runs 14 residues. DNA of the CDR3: TGCAGTGCTAGTAGCGGGGGGTTAAACACTGAAGCTTTCTTT. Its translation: CSASSGGLNTEAFF.

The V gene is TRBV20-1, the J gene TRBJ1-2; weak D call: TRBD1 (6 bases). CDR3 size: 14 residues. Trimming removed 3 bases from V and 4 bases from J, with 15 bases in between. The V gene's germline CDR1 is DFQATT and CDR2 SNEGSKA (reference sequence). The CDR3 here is CSASNRAASYGYTF. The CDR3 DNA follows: TGCAGTGCTAGTAACAGGGCAGCTAGCTATGGCTACACCTTC.

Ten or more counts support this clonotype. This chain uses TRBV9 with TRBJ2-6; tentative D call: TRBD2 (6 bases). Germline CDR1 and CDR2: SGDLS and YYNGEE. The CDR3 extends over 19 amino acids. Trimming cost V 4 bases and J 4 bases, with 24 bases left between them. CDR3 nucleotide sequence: TGTGCCAGCAGCCTAAGCGAGGTGCTGGGGGAGGCGGGGGCCAACGTCCTGACTTTC. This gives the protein CASSLSEVLGEAGANVLTF.

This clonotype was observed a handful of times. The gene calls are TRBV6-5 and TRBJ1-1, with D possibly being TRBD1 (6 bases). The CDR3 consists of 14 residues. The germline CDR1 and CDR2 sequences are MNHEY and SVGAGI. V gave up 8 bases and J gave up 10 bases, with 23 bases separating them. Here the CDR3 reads CASRERGSRSSAFF. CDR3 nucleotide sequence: TGTGCCAGCCGAGAAAGGGGGAGTAGATCATCAGCTTTCTTT.

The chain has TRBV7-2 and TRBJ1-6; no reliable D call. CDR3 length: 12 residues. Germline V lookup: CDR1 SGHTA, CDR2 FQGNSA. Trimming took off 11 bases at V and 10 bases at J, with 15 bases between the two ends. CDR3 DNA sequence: TGTGCCTGGATAGTTGCGGGATCACCCCTCCACTTT. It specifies CAWIVAGSPLHF.